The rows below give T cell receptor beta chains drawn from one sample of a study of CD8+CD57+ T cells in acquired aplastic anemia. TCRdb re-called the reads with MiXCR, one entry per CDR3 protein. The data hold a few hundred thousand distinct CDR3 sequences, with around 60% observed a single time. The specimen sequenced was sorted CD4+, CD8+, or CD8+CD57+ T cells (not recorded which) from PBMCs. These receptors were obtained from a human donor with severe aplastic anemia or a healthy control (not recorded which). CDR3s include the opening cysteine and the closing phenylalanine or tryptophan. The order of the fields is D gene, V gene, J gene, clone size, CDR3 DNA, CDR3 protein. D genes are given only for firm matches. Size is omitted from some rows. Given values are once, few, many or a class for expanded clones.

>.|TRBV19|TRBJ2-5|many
TGTGCCAGTAGTATAGGGCCAGCCCAAGAGACCCAGTACTTC
CASSIGPAQETQYF
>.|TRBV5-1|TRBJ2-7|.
TGCGCCAGCAGCTTGGCCGGGAGTCCCGGGAGCTACGAGCAGTACTTC
CASSLAGSPGSYEQYF
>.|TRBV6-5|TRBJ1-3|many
TGTGCCAGCAGTTACTCGAATGCCCGAGGAGGGAGCGGAAACACCATATATTTT
CASSYSNARGGSGNTIYF
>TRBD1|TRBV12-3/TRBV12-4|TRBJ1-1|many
TGTGCCAGCAGTCCGGGACAGGGGGCTTTGAACACTGAAGCTTTCTTT
CASSPGQGALNTEAFF
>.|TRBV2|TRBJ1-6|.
TGTGCCAGCAGTGACACCGCGGCGACAGTTAGCAATTCACCCCTCCACTTT
CASSDTAATVSNSPLHF
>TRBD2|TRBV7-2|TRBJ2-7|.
TGTGCCAGCAGCTTAGGTCGTCGACTAGCGGGGACACAGACCTACGAGCAGTACTTC
CASSLGRRLAGTQTYEQYF
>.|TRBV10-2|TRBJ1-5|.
TGCGCCAGCAGTGAGTTATCCCTGGGTCAGCCCCAGCATTTT
CASSELSLGQPQHF
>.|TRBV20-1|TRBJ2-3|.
TGCAGTGCTCAGCAGGCAGGGGGGATTCTTACAGGTGAGCAGTATTTT
CSAQQAGGILTGEQYF
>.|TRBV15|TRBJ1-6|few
TGTGCCACCAGCAGGGGGACCAGGAGTTCACCCCTCCACTTT
CATSRGTRSSPLHF
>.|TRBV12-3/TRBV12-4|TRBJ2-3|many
TGTGCCAGCGGTGCGGGGGATACGCAGTATTTT
CASGAGDTQYF
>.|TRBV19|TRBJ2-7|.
TGTGCCAGTAGAGCCTCCTCCGGGTACGAGCAGTACTTC
CASRASSGYEQYF
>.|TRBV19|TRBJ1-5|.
TGTGCCAGTAGACGCGGGGGGCAAAGCAATCAGCCCCAGCATTTT
CASRRGGQSNQPQHF
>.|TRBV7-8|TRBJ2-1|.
TGTGCCAGCAGTGCCAATTTGGGACTTTCCAATGAGCAGTTCTTC
CASSANLGLSNEQFF
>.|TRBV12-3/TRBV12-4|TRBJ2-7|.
TGTGCCAGCAACATTGGGCCCTCCTACGAGCAGTACTTC
CASNIGPSYEQYF
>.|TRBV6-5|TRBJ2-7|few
TGTGCCAGCAGTTTAGGTTCCGCCTCCTACGAGCAGTACTTC
CASSLGSASYEQYF
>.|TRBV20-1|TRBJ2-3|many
TGCAGTGCTAGAGATCGACGGTGGGCTAGCACAGATACGCAGTATTTT
CSARDRRWASTDTQYF
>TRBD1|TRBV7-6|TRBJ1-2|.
TGTGCCAGCAGCTCGGGACAGTTTAGTGGCTACACCTTC
CASSSGQFSGYTF
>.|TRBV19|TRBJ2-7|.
TGTGCCAGTAGGACGGCAGGGTTGGGGTACGAGCAGTACTTC
CASRTAGLGYEQYF
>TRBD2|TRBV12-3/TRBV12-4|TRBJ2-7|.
TGTGCCAGCAGGTTACCGGGACTAGGTAGCGAGCAGTACTTC
CASRLPGLGSEQYF
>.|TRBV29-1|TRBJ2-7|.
TGCAGCGTCAACGGAGGGGGTCTGGAGCAGTACTTC
CSVNGGGLEQYF
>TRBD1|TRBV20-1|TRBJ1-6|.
TGCAGCGTCTTCGGACAGGAGGTCGGGTCCGATTCACCCCTCCACTTT
CSVFGQEVGSDSPLHF
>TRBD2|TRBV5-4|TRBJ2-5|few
TGTGCTATCAGCCCTTGGGCGGGGGGGCAAGAGACCCAGTACTTC
CAISPWAGGQETQYF
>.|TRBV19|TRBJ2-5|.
TGTGCCAGTAGTGTGGACTACGAAGAGACCCAGTACTTC
CASSVDYEETQYF
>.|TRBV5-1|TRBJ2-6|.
TGTGCCAGCAGCGCCGGGACTGGGGCCAACGTCCTGACTTTC
CASSAGTGANVLTF
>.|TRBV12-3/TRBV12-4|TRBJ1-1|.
TGTGCCAGCAGTTTAGGGATGAACACTGAAGCTTTCTTT
CASSLGMNTEAFF
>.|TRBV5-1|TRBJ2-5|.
TGCGCCAGCAGCGCCACCGGACTATTAGAGACCCAGTACTTC
CASSATGLLETQYF
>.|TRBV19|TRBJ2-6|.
TGTGCCAGTAGTCCCTGGGAGGCTGGGGCCAACGTCCTGACTTTC
CASSPWEAGANVLTF
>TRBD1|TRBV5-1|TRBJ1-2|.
TGCGCCAGCAGCAAAGGAGGACAGGAGGCTAACTATGGCTACACCTTC
CASSKGGQEANYGYTF
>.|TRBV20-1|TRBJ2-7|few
TGCAGTGCTAGAGAAGCGGATGACGAGCAGTACTTC
CSAREADDEQYF
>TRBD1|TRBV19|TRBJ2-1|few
TGTGCCAGTAGTCTACCGCCGGGACAGGGGGCAGATGAGCAGTTCTTC
CASSLPPGQGADEQFF
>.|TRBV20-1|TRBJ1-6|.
TGCAGTGCTAGAGTAGGGACACTAACATCACCCCTCCACTTT
CSARVGTLTSPLHF
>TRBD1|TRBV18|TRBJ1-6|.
TGTGCCAGCTCACCAGGGGACAGGCTTAATTCACCCCTCCACTTT
CASSPGDRLNSPLHF
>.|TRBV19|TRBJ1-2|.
TGTGCCAGTAGTACCGACAGGAATGCTGGCTATGGCTACACCTTC
CASSTDRNAGYGYTF
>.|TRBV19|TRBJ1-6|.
TGTGCCAGTAGTATGACTCGGCCAGACGAGAATTCACCCCTCCACTTT
CASSMTRPDENSPLHF
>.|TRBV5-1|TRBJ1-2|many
TGCGCCAGCAGCTTGGGGACACTTTCCCCCTATGGCTACACCTTC
CASSLGTLSPYGYTF
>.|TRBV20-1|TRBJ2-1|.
TGCAGTGCTTTGACGGTCCCCGATGAGCAGTTCTTC
CSALTVPDEQFF
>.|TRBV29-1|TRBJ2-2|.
TGCAGCGTTGAAGCGAGGCAGGGAACGATCGGGGAGCTGTTTTTT
CSVEARQGTIGELFF
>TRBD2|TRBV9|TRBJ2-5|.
TGTGCCAGCAGCGTAGTGCAGCGGGGGGAGACCCAGTACTTC
CASSVVQRGETQYF
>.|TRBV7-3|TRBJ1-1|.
TGTGCCAGCAGCATAGATGGGTCAGCGAACACTGAAGCTTTCTTT
CASSIDGSANTEAFF